The 13 T cell receptor beta chains below were found in one sample sequenced in a study of CD8+CD57+ T cells in acquired aplastic anemia. According to the study, genomic DNA was the template for TCR beta VDJ and CDR3 profiling. TCRdb used MiXCR to reprocess the reads, holding one entry per CDR3 protein. The sample includes hundreds of thousands of distinct CDR3 sequences, more than 25% seen only once; the top ten take less than 1%. All patients picked for sequencing had shown, by flow cytometry, an expansion of CD8+CD57+ cells. Sequenced material: sorted CD4+, CD8+, or CD8+CD57+ T cells (not recorded which) from PBMCs. The source of these receptors is a human donor with aplastic anemia.

The genes are TRBV30 and TRBJ1-6, with unresolved D. V dropped 0 bases and J dropped 0 bases, with 12 bases sitting between them. CDR1 is GTSNPN, CDR2 SVGIG, per germline (reference sequence). The CDR3 is 17 amino acids. CDR3 in DNA: TGTGCCTGGAGTGTACGGCAGGTCACCTCCTATAATTCACCCCTCCACTTT. Protein: CAWSVRQVTSYNSPLHF.

This clonotype has at least ten counts. This chain links TRBV29-1 with TRBJ2-6; D not certain. The germline CDR1 and CDR2 sequences are SQVTM and ANQGSEA. V was trimmed by 4 bases and J by 0 bases, leaving 7 bases between them. The CDR3 loop spans 14 amino acids. The CDR3 coding sequence is TGCAGCGTTGCGCAGAACTCTGGGGCCAACGTCCTGACTTTC. Residues: CSVAQNSGANVLTF.

This sequence joins TRBV20-1 and TRBJ2-7; TRBD2 agrees at 7 bases. V shed 3 bases and J 2 bases; nucleotides not matched to a gene: 7. Germline CDR1 and CDR2: DFQATT and SNEGSKA (reference sequence). The CDR3 covers 14 residues. The CDR3 loop reads CSASSFGGAYEQYF. For the CDR3, the DNA is TGCAGTGCTAGTTCCTTTGGGGGGGCCTACGAGCAGTACTTC.

On this clonotype itself: The junction and the germline gene differ at one end; a read error may be behind it. The chain carries TRBV20-1 and TRBJ1-5; the match to TRBD1 covers 9 bases. Looked up from germline, CDR1 is DFQATT and CDR2 is SNEGSKA (reference sequence). The CDR3 has 14 residues. CDR3 sequence: CSTGGGFSNRPQHF. The DNA for the CDR3 is TGCAGTACAGGGGGCGGCTTCAGCAATCGGCCCCAGCATTTT.

This clonotype was counted many times. This sequence joins TRBV7-2 and TRBJ2-2; D is undetermined. The CDR3 sequence is 14 residues long. CDR1 is SGHTA, CDR2 FQGNSA, per germline. V gave up 0 bases and J gave up 1 base, with 3 bases separating them. The CDR3 sequence: CASSLARNTGELFF. The CDR3 DNA sequence: TGTGCCAGCAGCTTAGCCAGGAACACCGGGGAGCTGTTTTTT. The entire variable domain, with the rest obtained from reference TRBV7-2 and TRBJ2-2, is as follows: GAGVSQSPSNKVTEKGKDVELRCDPISGHTALYWYRQSLGQGLEFLIYFQGNSAPDKSGLPSDRFSAERTGGSVSTLTIQRTQQEDSAVYLCASSLARNTGELFFGEGSRLTVL.

The sample holds many counts of this clonotype. This chain uses TRBV24-1 with TRBJ2-3, with TRBD2 matching 8 bases. The germline V gene has CDR1 KGHDR and CDR2 SFDVKD. The trim removed 3 bases at V and 0 bases at J, leaving 4 bases unmatched. This CDR3 has 16 amino acids. The CDR3 nucleotides are TGTGCCACCAGTGATACTAGCGGACTAAGCACAGATACGCAGTATTTT. It translates to CATSDTSGLSTDTQYF.

This clonotype was recorded a few times. The rearrangement links TRBV14 to TRBJ1-1; 7 bases map to TRBD1. This CDR3 is 15 amino acids long. Germline V gives CDR1 SGHDN, CDR2 FVKESK. The V and J ends lost 4 bases and 7 bases, in that order; junction bases with no gene match: 12. Here the CDR3 DNA reads TGTGCCAGCAGCCCAACGGGAGGGACAGCCATTGAAGCTTTCTTT. As protein: CASSPTGGTAIEAFF.

This clonotype appeared a few times. One end of the junction varies from germline; a read error may be responsible. The chain uses TRBV10-3 and TRBJ2-7; tentative D call: TRBD2 (6 bases). The CDR3 contains 16 residues. CDR1 and CDR2 from the germline V gene are ENHRY and SYGVKD. This CDR3 is CASSLEVGGAGYEQYF. The CDR3 DNA sequence: TGTGCCAGCAGTTTAGAGGTCGGAGGGGCGGGCTACGAGCAGTACTTC.

This clonotype was picked up many times. This chain uses TRBV7-3 with TRBJ1-6; TRBD1 aligns across 12 bases. The CDR3 is 15 amino acids. Unmatched junction bases numbered 2, after V lost 1 base and J lost 10 bases. Looked up from germline, CDR1 is SGHTA and CDR2 is FQGTGA. The CDR3 protein is CASSLMGQGASPLHF. Here the CDR3 DNA reads TGTGCCAGCAGCTTAATGGGACAGGGGGCCTCACCCCTCCACTTT.

This clonotype was detected once. The genes are TRBV10-2 and TRBJ2-4; 9 positions match TRBD1. Germline lookup yields CDR1 WSHSY and CDR2 SAAADI. J lost 2 bases, V lost 6 bases, and 23 bases had no gene match. This CDR3 region has 21 residues. CDR3 coding DNA: TGCGCCAGCAGAACGACAAGGGTGGGACAGGGAGGGAATGGGTCCAAAAACATTCAGTACTTC. It encodes CASRTTRVGQGGNGSKNIQYF.

This clonotype has only a few counts. This chain connects TRBV3-1 to TRBJ2-4, with TRBD1 as a possible D gene (7 bases). The germline V gene encodes CDR1 LGHDT and CDR2 YNNKEL (reference sequence). This CDR3 is 13 amino acids long. With 7 bases removed from V and 9 bases from J, the gap between germline ends came to 16 bases. For the CDR3, the DNA is TGTGCCAGCACCGGAGGGGGCCGGGGCATTCAGTACTTC. Residues: CASTGGGRGIQYF.

In this sample, this clonotype turned up many times. This sequence joins TRBV11-2 and TRBJ2-7; tentatively, D is TRBD1 (6 bases). The germline CDR1 and CDR2 sequences are SGHAT and FQNNGV. The CDR3 has 14 residues. The V end was cut by 5 bases, the J end by 2 bases, with 13 bases between. CDR3 loop: CASSLRDTTYEQYF. The CDR3 DNA reads as TGTGCCAGCAGCCTCCGGGACACCACCTACGAGCAGTACTTC.

This clonotype was seen at least ten times. This chain uses TRBV19 with TRBJ1-1; maybe TRBD1 (5 bases). CDR1 is LNHDA, CDR2 SQIVND, per germline (reference sequence). This CDR3 has 14 residues. V was clipped by 3 bases and J by 1 base, with 9 bases between them. CDR3 nucleotides: TGTGCCAGTAGTATTCGACAGAAGAACACTGAAGCTTTCTTT. It is translated as CASSIRQKNTEAFF.